This TCR beta chain was recovered during a study of blood T cell repertoires in COVID-19. About the research overall: Nucleic acid was either cDNA or gDNA, and it came from T cells, B-cell-depleted T cells, or PBMCs.

Trimming took 3 bases from V and 6 from J; bases not matched to a gene: 3. Germline loops: CDR1 SGHVS, CDR2 FNYEAQ. The CDR3 extends over 13 amino acids. Original methodology: Reference gene primers were amplified, and this amplification served to estimate nucleated cell counts. The method was immunoSEQ multiplex PCR; TCRdb's version includes in-frame clones alone and lacks a portion of them. V, J and clone size are those of that table, while D and trimming were read from the DNA. The data hold about 210,000 clones, with 88% observed a single time. The V gene is TRBV7-6, the J gene TRBJ1-2, with 8 bases matching TRBD1. What was sequenced was peripheral blood. The TCR sequence derives from a man aged 70-80 years with acute or convalescent COVID-19. DNA of the CDR3: TGTGCCAGCAGCTTTCAGGGGGCCCATGGCTACACCTTC. It codes for CASSFQGAHGYTF.